The clone carrying this TCR beta chain was observed a handful of times. Unique molecular identifiers tagged the TCRbeta library. TCRdb passed the PCR reads through MiXCR, listing each CDR3 protein once. The table lists some 400,000 distinct CDR3 sequences, over 20% of them singletons. This sample is part of a study of T-cell reconstitution after alpha-beta-depleted transplantation in children. Trimming took 1 base from V and 2 from J, leaving 10 bases between them. The CDR3 loop spans 15 amino acids. The germline CDR1 and CDR2 sequences are MNHEY and SVGAGI. This sequence joins TRBV6-5 and TRBJ2-3; D uncertain. The TCR originated in a human donor who donated a stem cell graft to a child with acute myeloid leukemia. The sample here was PBMCs from the stem cell graft donor, taken from the stem cell graft. CDR3 in amino acids: CASSYLFLNTDTQYF. CDR3 nucleotide sequence: TGTGCCAGCAGTTACTTGTTCTTGAACACAGATACGCAGTATTTT.